This T cell receptor beta chain was documented in a study of response to subunit inactivated influenza vaccine. Germline assignment: CDR1 DFQATT and CDR2 SNEGSKA (reference sequence). The CDR3 is made up of 15 amino acids. TCRdb called the RT-PCR reads again in MiXCR, with one record for every CDR3 protein. The data show hundreds of thousands of distinct CDR3 sequences, approximately 7.7% seen once. Of note for this clonotype: The junction differs from germline at one of its ends, possibly a read error.

This receptor was identified in a man between 50 and 70 years old who received an inactivated influenza vaccine. The rearrangement links TRBV20-1 to TRBJ2-3; TRBD1 is a possible D gene (6 bases). The sample consisted of PBMCs from blood, taken about 23 months after vaccination. The CDR3, as DNA: TGCTGTGCCACATCTGGGGGCGTGGGGACAGATACGCAGTATTTT. Protein product: CCATSGGVGTDTQYF.